Described below is a single TCR beta chain sequence and its context. No fewer than 6 million PBMCs went into each sample. These data are taken from a study of blood T cells in healthy people across ages. Combining a sample-barcoded 5' primer with a J-beta primer mix, a second PCR ran for roughly 7 to 11 cycles. Using its own MiXCR run on the 5' RACE reads, TCRdb lists one record per CDR3 protein. Of about 580,000 distinct CDR3 sequences in the sample, about 45% were seen once. With 4 bases removed from V and 2 bases from J, the gap between germline ends came to 11 bases. This CDR3 is 14 amino acids long. From germline, CDR1 is LGHNA and CDR2 YSLEER.

The sequencing sample was made of blood. This clonotype originated in an older man in good health. The rearrangement joins TRBV4-3 to TRBJ1-2; D unclear. CDR3 coding DNA: TGCGCCAGCAGCCGGTGGGGTTCGAACTATGGCTACACCTTC. It codes for CASSRWGSNYGYTF.